This T cell receptor (beta chain) was sequenced during a study of Graves' ophthalmopathy and Graves' hyperthyroidism. Points from the study as a whole: Ophthalmopathy was separated from stable hyperthyroidism by a 13-signature model with roughly 91% sensitivity and 81.08% specificity.

The evidence that diagnosis relied on was clinical symptoms, serum thyroxine, TRAb, thyroid ultrasound and orbital computed tomography. Fresh peripheral blood, 10 ml, was the PBMC source. This clonotype was recorded a few times. Its matching antigen is unknown. Amplification from RNA transcripts yielded the TCR beta CDR3 regions. Amplification began with first-round RT-PCR using HTBI primers, then second-round multiplex PCR was performed. TCRdb ran MiXCR on the multiplex PCR reads and lists one entry per CDR3 protein. This table has some 750,000 distinct CDR3 sequences, around 40% appearing once. V lost 4 bases to trimming and J lost 7 bases, with 19 bases between them. The CDR3 totals 15 residues. The germline V gene has CDR1 SEHNR and CDR2 FQNEAQ (reference sequence).

This rearrangement joins TRBV7-9 to TRBJ2-5; weak D call: TRBD1 (5 bases). Sequencing used peripheral blood. This clonotype was sampled from an adult man with Graves' ophthalmopathy. In DNA form, the CDR3 reads TGTGCCAGCAGCTCAACAGGAGAAGGAACGGCGACCCAGTACTTC. This codes for CASSSTGEGTATQYF.